A selection of T cell receptor beta chains follows, all from one sample in a study of CDR3 diversity in severe acne. Via MiXCR, TCRdb re-called the PCR reads, giving one row per CDR3 protein. The sample holds more than 70,000 distinct CDR3 sequences, approximately 52% seen once. Specimen: blood. The receptor source for this set is a male donor in good health, serving as a control. The CDR3 runs from the conserved cysteine through the conserved F or W. D genes are given only for firm matches. Clone sizes are given selectively: once, few, many, or a class where the clone is expanded.

D	V	J	size	DNA	CDR3
.	TRBV29-1	TRBJ2-5	.	TGCAGCGTTCGGGACACTAACTTGGAGACCCAGTACTTC	CSVRDTNLETQYF
TRBD2	TRBV2	TRBJ2-5	.	TGTGCCAGCAGGGAGGGACTAGGGGGGGAGACCCAGTACTTC	CASREGLGGETQYF
.	TRBV12-3/TRBV12-4	TRBJ1-1	.	TGTGCCAGCAGTACAGGGACACTAAACACTGAAGCTTTCTTT	CASSTGTLNTEAFF
.	TRBV7-9	TRBJ2-5	.	TGTGCCAGCAGCTTTTCGGGGTACCTGGAAGAGACCCAGTACTTC	CASSFSGYLEETQYF
.	TRBV7-3	TRBJ2-3	.	TGTGCCAGCAGCAGTGCTAGTGAGACAGATACGCAGTATTTT	CASSSASETDTQYF
.	TRBV7-3	TRBJ2-5	.	TGTGCCAGCAGCTTAGGGAGTGTGGGAAACCAAGAGACCCAGTACTTC	CASSLGSVGNQETQYF
.	TRBV7-9	TRBJ1-6	.	TGTGCCAGCAGCTTGGATACTTCACCCCTCCACTTT	CASSLDTSPLHF
.	TRBV14	TRBJ1-2	.	TGTGCCAGCAGCCCTGACGTTTACTATGGCTACACCTTC	CASSPDVYYGYTF
.	TRBV27	TRBJ2-2	many	TGTGCCAGCAGTTTAGCAGACAGTCTGAACACCGGGGAGCTGTTTTTT	CASSLADSLNTGELFF
.	TRBV7-9	TRBJ2-5	.	TGTGCCAGCAGCGATAGCGGCAATGGGCAAGAGACCCAGTACTTC	CASSDSGNGQETQYF
TRBD1	TRBV7-3	TRBJ2-5	many	TGTGCCAGCAGCGCGACAGGGACCGCTTTGACCCAGTACTTC	CASSATGTALTQYF
.	TRBV2	TRBJ2-7	many	TGTGCCACCAGTAGCTACGAGCAGTACTTC	CATSSYEQYF
.	TRBV19	TRBJ1-6	medium-sized	TGTGCCAGTAGTCAAAGAATGGGAGACCGTTCACCCCTCCACTTT	CASSQRMGDRSPLHF
.	TRBV20-1	TRBJ2-5	.	TGCAGTGCTAGAGATAGGAGCGGTACCCAGTACTTC	CSARDRSGTQYF
TRBD2	TRBV25-1	TRBJ2-5	.	TGTGCCAGCAGTGACTCCGGGACTAGCGGGAGAAAAGAGACCCAGTACTTC	CASSDSGTSGRKETQYF
.	TRBV9	TRBJ2-1	.	TGTGCCAGCAGCGTAGCTCCCGACACGAATGAGACAGGTGGGGGGTTCAATGAGCAGTTCTTC	CASSVAPDTNETGGGFNEQFF
.	TRBV7-9	TRBJ1-2	many	TGTGCCAGCCCCGACAGCCTGAACTATGGCTACACCTTC	CASPDSLNYGYTF
.	TRBV20-1	TRBJ2-3	.	TGCAGTGCTAGAGATACTAGCACAGATACGCAGTATTTT	CSARDTSTDTQYF
.	TRBV20-1	TRBJ1-2	medium-sized	TGCAGTGCTAGAGCGGCCGAGGGCAGCGACTATGGCTACACCTTC	CSARAAEGSDYGYTF
.	TRBV5-1	TRBJ1-1	.	TGCGTCAGCAGCGGACAGTACGGCACTGAAGCTTTCTTT	CVSSGQYGTEAFF
.	TRBV11-2	TRBJ2-5	.	TGTGCCAGCAGCTTAGGCTCCGCAGTGGGGCAAGAGACTCAGTACTTC	CASSLGSAVGQETQYF
.	TRBV4-2	TRBJ1-2	many	TGTGCCAGCAGCCAAGCTACGGGGGCGGAAGCCTATGGCTACACCTTC	CASSQATGAEAYGYTF
TRBD1	TRBV7-3	TRBJ2-7	few	TGTGCCAGCAGCTTACTGGGACAGGGAGGCGAGCAGTACTTC	CASSLLGQGGEQYF
TRBD1	TRBV19	TRBJ2-7	.	TGTGCCAGTAGCAATTGGGGGACAGGGTCCTACGAGCAGTACTTC	CASSNWGTGSYEQYF
TRBD2	TRBV4-3	TRBJ2-1	once	TGCGCCAGCAGCCAAATACTAGCGGGGGGTAGCGAGCAGTTCTTC	CASSQILAGGSEQFF